This is a list of T cell receptor beta chains from one sample in a study of T-cell memory formation after mild COVID-19. One entry per CDR3 protein, called by TCRdb with MiXCR from the 5' RACE reads. The profile shows 190,000 or so distinct CDR3 sequences, about a fifth of them singletons. Sequencing was performed on PBMCs or a T cell subset sorted from them (not recorded which). The receptors here all came from an adult woman who had mild COVID-19 (a few samples of this study predate the infection). Cell type and time point are not known. The CDR3 runs from the conserved cysteine through the conserved F or W. Each record gives: clone size, V gene, D gene, J gene, CDR3 protein, CDR3 DNA. D genes are given only for firm matches. The size field is filled for only some rows; it gives once, few, many or a size class.

-,TRBV15,-,TRBJ1-2,CATSRSRNRQNPNYGYTF,TGTGCCACCAGCAGATCCCGAAACCGACAGAACCCTAACTATGGCTACACCTTC
-,TRBV7-9,TRBD1,TRBJ1-1,CASSPRDRGPEAFF,TGTGCCAGCAGCCCTCGGGACAGGGGGCCTGAAGCTTTCTTT
few,TRBV7-6,TRBD2,TRBJ2-3,CASSPTKPTRTSGGSTDTQYF,TGTGCCAGCAGTCCCACTAAGCCTACACGGACTAGCGGGGGGAGCACAGATACGCAGTATTTT
-,TRBV20-1,-,TRBJ2-1,CSAYSWDLDNEQFF,TGCAGTGCATACAGTTGGGACCTGGACAATGAGCAGTTCTTC
-,TRBV9,TRBD1,TRBJ1-1,CASSVNPGDRVPTEAFF,TGTGCCAGCAGCGTGAACCCCGGAGACAGGGTCCCCACTGAAGCTTTCTTT
few,TRBV13,-,TRBJ1-5,CASSLGPNQPQHF,TGTGCCAGCAGCTTGGGGCCGAATCAGCCCCAGCATTTT
-,TRBV7-8,TRBD2,TRBJ2-3,CASRDQLADPTDTQYF,TGTGCCAGCAGGGATCAACTAGCGGACCCCACAGATACGCAGTATTTT
few,TRBV7-6,TRBD1,TRBJ2-5,CASSFGQGQETQYF,TGTGCCAGCAGCTTCGGACAGGGTCAAGAGACCCAGTACTTC
-,TRBV5-1,-,TRBJ1-6,CASSYGLLDNSPLHF,TGCGCCAGCAGCTACGGACTGTTAGATAATTCACCCCTCCACTTT
few,TRBV14,-,TRBJ2-7,CASSPQKGLIYEQYF,TGTGCCAGCAGCCCTCAGAAGGGTTTGATATACGAGCAGTACTTC
-,TRBV7-8,TRBD2,TRBJ2-7,CASSSNLLAGVGSYEQYF,TGTGCCAGCAGCTCGAACCTACTAGCGGGAGTAGGTAGCTACGAGCAGTACTTC
-,TRBV24-1,-,TRBJ1-5,CATSDLTGQPQHF,TGTGCCACCAGTGATTTGACAGGTCAGCCCCAGCATTTT
-,TRBV24-1,TRBD1,TRBJ2-3,CATSDGQGLLADTQYF,TGTGCCACCAGTGATGGACAGGGCCTACTCGCAGATACGCAGTATTTT
medium-sized,TRBV7-9,-,TRBJ2-7,CASAGTSYEQYF,TGTGCCAGCGCCGGTACTTCCTACGAGCAGTACTTC
-,TRBV20-1,-,TRBJ2-2,CSASGPNTGELFF,TGCAGTGCTAGTGGACCGAACACCGGGGAGCTGTTTTTT
-,TRBV12-3/TRBV12-4,TRBD2,TRBJ2-1,CASSFVAGGPDEQFF,TGTGCCAGCAGTTTCGTAGCGGGAGGGCCAGATGAGCAGTTCTTC
-,TRBV29-1,-,TRBJ2-3,CSVEGEFDTQYF,TGCAGCGTTGAAGGGGAGTTTGATACGCAGTATTTT
few,TRBV18,-,TRBJ1-5,CASRDGSNQPQHF,TGTGCCAGCCGGGACGGTTCTAATCAGCCCCAGCATTTT
-,TRBV6-1,-,TRBJ2-2,CASSSDYTNTGELFF,TGTGCCAGCAGCTCGGACTATACGAACACCGGGGAGCTGTTTTTT
few,TRBV15,-,TRBJ2-7,CATSKGLYEQYF,TGTGCCACCAGCAAGGGTCTCTACGAGCAGTACTTC
-,TRBV7-9,-,TRBJ1-3,CASSTTRDPEGVIYF,TGTGCCAGCAGCACGACGCGGGATCCCGAGGGAGTCATATATTTT
many,TRBV20-1,TRBD1,TRBJ1-5,CSAQHLTGFDQPQHF,TGCAGTGCTCAACATTTGACAGGGTTCGATCAGCCCCAGCATTTT
-,TRBV5-1,TRBD1,TRBJ2-1,CASSFRDRWANEQFF,TGCGCCAGCAGCTTCCGGGACAGGTGGGCCAATGAGCAGTTCTTC
few,TRBV6-5,-,TRBJ1-2,CASSLGGETYGYTF,TGTGCCAGCAGTTTAGGAGGGGAAACCTATGGCTACACCTTC